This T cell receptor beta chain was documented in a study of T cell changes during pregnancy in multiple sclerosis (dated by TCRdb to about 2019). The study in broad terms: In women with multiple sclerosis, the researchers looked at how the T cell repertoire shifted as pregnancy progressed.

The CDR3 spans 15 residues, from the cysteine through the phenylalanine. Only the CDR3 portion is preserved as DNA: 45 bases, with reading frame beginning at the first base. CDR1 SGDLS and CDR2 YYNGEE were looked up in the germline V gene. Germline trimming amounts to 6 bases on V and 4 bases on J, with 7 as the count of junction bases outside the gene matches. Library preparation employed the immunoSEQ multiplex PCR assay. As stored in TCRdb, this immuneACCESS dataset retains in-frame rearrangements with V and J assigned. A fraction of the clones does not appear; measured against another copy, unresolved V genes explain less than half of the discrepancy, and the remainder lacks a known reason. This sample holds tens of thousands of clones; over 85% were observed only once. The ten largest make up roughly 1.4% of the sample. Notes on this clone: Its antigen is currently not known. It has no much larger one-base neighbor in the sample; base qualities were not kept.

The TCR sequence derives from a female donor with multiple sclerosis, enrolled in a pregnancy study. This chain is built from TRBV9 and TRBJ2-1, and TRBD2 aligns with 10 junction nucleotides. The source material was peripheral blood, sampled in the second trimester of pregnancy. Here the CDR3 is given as CASNPQAGGYNEQFF. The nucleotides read TGTGCCAGCAACCCTCAAGCGGGAGGGTACAATGAGCAGTTCTTC.